One T cell receptor beta chain is described in this entry. The antigen remains undetermined. CDR1 is ENHRY, CDR2 SYGVKD, per germline. The CDR3 is 18 residues long. The trim removed 0 bases at V and 4 bases at J, leaving 11 bases unmatched. The RNA input was about 0.5 to 1 ug, and it was reverse transcribed with random hexamers. With immunoSEQ multiplex PCR, TCR beta CDR3 was amplified across 54 Vbeta and 13 Jbeta. Each CDR3 protein gets one entry after TCRdb re-called the immunoSEQ multiplex PCR reads with MiXCR. In the table there are 330,000 or so distinct CDR3 sequences, 75% to 90% of which are singletons. The data were obtained in a study of CD8 T cells in Susac syndrome. Study results and caveats: As acknowledged by the study, its TCR sequencing and HLA analysis included a relatively small number of individuals.

FACS enriched CD8+ TEMRA cells, while bulk CD8+ and CD4+ were negatively isolated. The sample consisted of CD8+ T cells from PBMCs. This sequence was found in a human donor with multiple sclerosis. The V call is TRBV10-3, the J call TRBJ2-3; 9 positions match TRBD2. The CDR3 is CAISESSPTAGGADTQYF. The CDR3 coding sequence is TGTGCCATCAGTGAGTCAAGTCCTACTGCGGGAGGGGCAGATACGCAGTATTTT.